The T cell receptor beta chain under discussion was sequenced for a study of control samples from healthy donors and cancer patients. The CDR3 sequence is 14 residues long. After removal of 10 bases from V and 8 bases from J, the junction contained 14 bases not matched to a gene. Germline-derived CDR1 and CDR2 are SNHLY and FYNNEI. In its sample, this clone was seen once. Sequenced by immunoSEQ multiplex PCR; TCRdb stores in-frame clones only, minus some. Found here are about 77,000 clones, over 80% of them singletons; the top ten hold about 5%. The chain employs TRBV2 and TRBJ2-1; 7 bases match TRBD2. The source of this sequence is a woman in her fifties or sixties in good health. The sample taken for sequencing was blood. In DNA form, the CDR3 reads TGTGCCACCGAGCGGGATGGGTCCCCGGATGAGCAGTTCTTC. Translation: CATERDGSPDEQFF.